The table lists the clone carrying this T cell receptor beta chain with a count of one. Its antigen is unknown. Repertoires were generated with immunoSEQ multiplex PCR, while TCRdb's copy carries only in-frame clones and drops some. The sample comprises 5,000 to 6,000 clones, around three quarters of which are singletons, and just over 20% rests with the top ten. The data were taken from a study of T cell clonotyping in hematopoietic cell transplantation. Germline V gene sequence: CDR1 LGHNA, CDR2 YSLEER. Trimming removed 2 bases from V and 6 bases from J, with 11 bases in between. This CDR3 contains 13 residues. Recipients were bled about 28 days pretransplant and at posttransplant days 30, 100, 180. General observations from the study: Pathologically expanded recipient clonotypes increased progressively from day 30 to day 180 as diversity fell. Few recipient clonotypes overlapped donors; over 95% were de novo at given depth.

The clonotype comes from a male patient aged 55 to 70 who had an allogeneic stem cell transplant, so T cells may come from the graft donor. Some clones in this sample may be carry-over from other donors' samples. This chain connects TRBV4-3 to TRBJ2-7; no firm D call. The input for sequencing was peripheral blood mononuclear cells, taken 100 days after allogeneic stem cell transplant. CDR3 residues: CASSQSEWGEQYF. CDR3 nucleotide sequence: TGCGCCAGCAGCCAAAGCGAGTGGGGCGAGCAGTACTTC.